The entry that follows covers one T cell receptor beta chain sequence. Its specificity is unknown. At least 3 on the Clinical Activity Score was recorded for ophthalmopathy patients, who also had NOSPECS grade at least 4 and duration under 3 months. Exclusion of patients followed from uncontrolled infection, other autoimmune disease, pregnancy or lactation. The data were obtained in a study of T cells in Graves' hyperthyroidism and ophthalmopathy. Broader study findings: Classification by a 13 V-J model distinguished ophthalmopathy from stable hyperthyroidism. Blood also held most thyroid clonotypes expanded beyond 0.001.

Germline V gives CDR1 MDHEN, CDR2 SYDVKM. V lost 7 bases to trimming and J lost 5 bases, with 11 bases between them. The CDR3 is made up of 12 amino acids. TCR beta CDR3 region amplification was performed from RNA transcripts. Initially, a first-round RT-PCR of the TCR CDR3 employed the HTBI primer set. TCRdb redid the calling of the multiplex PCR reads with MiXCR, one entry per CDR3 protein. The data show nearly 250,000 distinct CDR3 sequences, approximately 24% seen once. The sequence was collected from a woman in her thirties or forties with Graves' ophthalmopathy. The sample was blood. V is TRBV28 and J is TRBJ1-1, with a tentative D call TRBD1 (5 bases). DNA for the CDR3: TGTGCCAGCATTCGGGGGGGGACTGAAGCTTTCTTT. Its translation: CASIRGGTEAFF.